Sequencing of this T cell receptor beta chain was carried out in a study of blood T cells in healthy people across ages. Study-level points and caveats: Per million T cells, the diversity of TCR beta decreased roughly linearly as age advanced. Long-lived donors carried more naive CD4+ cells and greater diversity than aged donors.

The authors drew approximately 10 milliliters of peripheral blood from each donor. The authors extracted at least 6 micrograms of total RNA per sample. Sample-barcoded 5' priming and a J-beta primer mix drove a second PCR of roughly 7 to 11 cycles. In TCRdb, the 5' RACE reads were re-called with MiXCR into one record per CDR3 protein. The sample carries around 900,000 distinct CDR3 sequences, more than 25% recorded once. Points on this clonotype: Its antigen remains unknown.

V was shortened by 2 bases and J by 2 bases, with 9 bases between the two germline ends. Germline CDR1 SGHTA, CDR2 FQGNSA. The CDR3 length is 14 residues. Material: blood. The sequence was obtained from an elderly woman in good health. This rearrangement joins TRBV7-2 to TRBJ2-5, with no clear D. Written as DNA, the CDR3 is TGTGCCAGCAGCTTATACACGGAACAAGAGACCCAGTACTTC. It yields the protein CASSLYTEQETQYF.